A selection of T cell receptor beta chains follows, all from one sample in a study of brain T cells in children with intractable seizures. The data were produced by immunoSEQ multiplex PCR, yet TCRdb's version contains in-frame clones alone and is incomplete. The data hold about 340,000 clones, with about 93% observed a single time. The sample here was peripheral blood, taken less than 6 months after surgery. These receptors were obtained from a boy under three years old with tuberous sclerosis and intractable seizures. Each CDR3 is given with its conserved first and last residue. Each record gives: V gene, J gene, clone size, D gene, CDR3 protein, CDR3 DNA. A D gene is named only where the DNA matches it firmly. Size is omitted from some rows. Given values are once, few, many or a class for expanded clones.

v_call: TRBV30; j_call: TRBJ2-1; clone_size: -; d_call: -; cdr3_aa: CAWSRLGGYNEQFF; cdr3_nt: TGTGCCTGGAGTAGATTAGGGGGCTACAATGAGCAGTTCTTC
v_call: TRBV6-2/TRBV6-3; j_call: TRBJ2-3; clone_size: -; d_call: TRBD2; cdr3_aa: CASSYLLAGGADTQYF; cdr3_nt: TGTGCCAGCAGTTACCTGCTAGCGGGAGGAGCAGATACGCAGTATTTT
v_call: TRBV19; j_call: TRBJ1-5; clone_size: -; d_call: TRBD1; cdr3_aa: CASSYDRVYSNQPQHF; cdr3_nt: TGTGCCAGTAGTTATGACAGGGTGTATAGCAATCAGCCCCAGCATTTT
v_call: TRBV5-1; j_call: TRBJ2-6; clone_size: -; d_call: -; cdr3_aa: CATRTSLSGANVLTF; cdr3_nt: TGCGCCACGCGGACTTCCTTATCGGGGGCCAACGTCCTGACTTTC
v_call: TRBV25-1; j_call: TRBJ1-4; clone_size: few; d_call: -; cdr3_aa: CASSADATNEKLFF; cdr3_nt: TGTGCCAGCAGTGCCGATGCAACTAATGAAAAACTGTTTTTT
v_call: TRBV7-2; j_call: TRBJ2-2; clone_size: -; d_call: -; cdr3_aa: CASSSNGGTNTGELFF; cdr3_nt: TGTGCCAGCAGCTCCAACGGGGGAACGAACACCGGGGAGCTGTTTTTT
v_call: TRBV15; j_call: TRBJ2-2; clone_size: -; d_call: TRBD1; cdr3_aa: CATSVLQGTGELFF; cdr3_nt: TGTGCCACCAGCGTACTACAGGGGACCGGGGAGCTGTTTTTT
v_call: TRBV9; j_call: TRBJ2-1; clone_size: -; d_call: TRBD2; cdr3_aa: CASSTRGVDHNEQFF; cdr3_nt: TGTGCCAGCAGCACCCGGGGGGTCGATCACAATGAGCAGTTCTTC
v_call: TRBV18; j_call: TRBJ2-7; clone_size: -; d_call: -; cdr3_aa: CASSPDGNEQYF; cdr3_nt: TGTGCCAGCTCACCGGATGGGAACGAGCAGTACTTC
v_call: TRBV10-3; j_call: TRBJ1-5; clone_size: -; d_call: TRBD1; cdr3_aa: CATRADRVDSNQPQHF; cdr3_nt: TGTGCCACCCGAGCCGACAGGGTGGATAGCAATCAGCCCCAGCATTTT
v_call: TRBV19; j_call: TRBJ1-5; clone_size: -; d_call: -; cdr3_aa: CASTTTRGVYSNQPQHF; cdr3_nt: TGTGCCAGTACCACAACGAGGGGGGTTTATAGCAATCAGCCCCAGCATTTT
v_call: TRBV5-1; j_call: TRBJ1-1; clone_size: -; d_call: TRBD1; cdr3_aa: CASSNRGGSMNTEAFF; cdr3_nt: TGCGCCAGCAGCAACCGAGGGGGCTCCATGAACACTGAAGCTTTCTTT
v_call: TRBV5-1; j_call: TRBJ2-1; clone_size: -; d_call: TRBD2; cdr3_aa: CASSRLGLAVSSYNEQFF; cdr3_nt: TGCGCCAGCAGCCGTCTAGGACTAGCGGTAAGCTCCTACAATGAGCAGTTCTTC
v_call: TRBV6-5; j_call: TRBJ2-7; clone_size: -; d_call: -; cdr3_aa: CASSYSGVSGEQYF; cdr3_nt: TGTGCCAGCAGTTACTCGGGGGTTTCGGGTGAGCAGTACTTC
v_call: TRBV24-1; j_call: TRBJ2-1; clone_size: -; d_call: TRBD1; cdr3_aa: CATSDPLSPGQTYNEQFF; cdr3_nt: TGTGCCACCAGTGATCCTCTCTCGCCGGGACAGACCTACAATGAGCAGTTCTTC
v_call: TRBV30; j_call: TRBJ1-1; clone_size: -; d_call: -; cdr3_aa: CAWNPLGGTEAFF; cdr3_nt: TGTGCCTGGAACCCCCTGGGGGGAACTGAAGCTTTCTTT
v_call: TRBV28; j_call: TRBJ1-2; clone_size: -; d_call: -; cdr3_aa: CASSEGDTWELYYGYTF; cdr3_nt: TGTGCCAGCAGTGAGGGGGACACTTGGGAGCTCTACTATGGCTACACCTTC
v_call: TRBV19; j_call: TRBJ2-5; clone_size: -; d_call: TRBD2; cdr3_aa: CASSIGLAGGGETQYF; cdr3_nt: TGTGCCAGTAGTATAGGACTAGCGGGGGGAGGAGAGACCCAGTACTTC
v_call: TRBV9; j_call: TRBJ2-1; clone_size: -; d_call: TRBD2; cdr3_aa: CASSADAPGLVFANEQFF; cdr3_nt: TGTGCCAGCAGCGCCGACGCCCCGGGACTAGTCTTCGCGAATGAGCAGTTCTTC
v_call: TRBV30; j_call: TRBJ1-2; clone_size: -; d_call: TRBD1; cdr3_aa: CAWSPTGTYGYTF; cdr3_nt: TGTGCCTGGAGTCCGACAGGGACCTATGGCTACACCTTC
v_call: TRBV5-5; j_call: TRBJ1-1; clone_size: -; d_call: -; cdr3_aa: CASIPRSSDTEAFF; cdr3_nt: TGTGCCAGCATCCCGAGGAGTAGCGACACTGAAGCTTTCTTT
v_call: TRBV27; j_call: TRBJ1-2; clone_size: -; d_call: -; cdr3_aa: CASSLFYRPNYGYTF; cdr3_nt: TGTGCCAGCAGTTTATTCTACAGACCTAACTATGGCTACACCTTC